The present TCR beta chain was sequenced within a study of T-cell memory formation after mild COVID-19. Study outcomes and limitations: Clones that contracted clustered mainly in CM and EM if CD4+ and in EMRA if CD8+.

MiXCR, applied by TCRdb to the 5' RACE reads, yields one record per CDR3 protein. The sample has roughly 300,000 distinct CDR3 sequences, around 8% seen once; the top ten hold 22%. This CDR3 has 13 amino acids. Trimming stripped 4 bases from V and 6 bases from J, with 14 bases between. CDR1 and CDR2 from the germline V gene are SGHRS and YFSETQ. This clonotype has a handful of counts. The antigen remains unidentified. The TCR sequence derives from a man between 18 and 29 years old who had mild COVID-19 (a few samples of this study predate the infection). Cell type and time point are not known. Sequences were obtained from PBMCs or a T cell subset sorted from them (not recorded which). The chain has TRBV5-1 and TRBJ2-7; D uncertain. The CDR3 nucleotides read TGCGCCAGCAGCCCCGTCCCGACTGGCGAGCAGTACTTC. Protein: CASSPVPTGEQYF.